Following are 32 T cell receptor beta chains from one sample sequenced in a study of T cell changes during pregnancy in multiple sclerosis. Repertoires were generated with immunoSEQ multiplex PCR, while TCRdb's copy carries only in-frame clones and drops some. This table has some 85,000 clones, around 94% appearing once. The sample was peripheral blood, taken in the third trimester of pregnancy. The receptors stem from a female donor with multiple sclerosis, enrolled in a pregnancy study.

V gene TRBV5-6 combines with J gene TRBJ2-7; 9 nucleotides align to TRBD1. CDR3 size: 14 residues. CDR1 and CDR2 (germline): SGHDT, YYEEEE. The J segment lost 5 bases and the V segment lost 2 bases, leaving 5 bases of the junction unmatched. Written as DNA, the CDR3 is TGTGCCAGCAGCTTCCGACAGGGGGTCCACGAGCAGTACTTC. Translation gives CASSFRQGVHEQYF.

The CDR3 DNA reads as TGTGCAAGTCGCTTAGCGGGAGAAGAGACCCAGTACTTC. It yields the protein CASRLAGEETQYF. The chain is built from TRBV12-2 and TRBJ2-5; TRBD2 is the table's D call and was not checked against the DNA. TRBV12-2 is a documented pseudogene. The CDR3 sequence is 13 residues long.

V usage is TRBV5-1 and J usage is TRBJ2-1, with a possible D match to TRBD2 (7 bases). The CDR3 sequence is 14 residues long. Germline assignment: CDR1 SGHRS and CDR2 YFSETQ. Trimming removed 9 bases at V and 6 bases at J, with 19 bases between. CDR3 amino acids: CATAWRGPGNEQFF. The CDR3 nucleotides are TGCGCCACTGCCTGGCGGGGGCCGGGCAATGAGCAGTTCTTC.

V gene TRBV2 combines with J gene TRBJ2-1; tentative D call: TRBD2 (5 bases). CDR3 length: 15 amino acids. Germline V gene data show CDR1 as SNHLY and CDR2 as FYNNEI. Between the trimmed V and J ends, which lost 5 bases and 2 bases, there was a span of 13 bases. CDR3 loop: CASSFTPRAYNEQFF. The DNA for the CDR3 is TGTGCCAGCAGTTTTACCCCGAGGGCCTACAATGAGCAGTTCTTC.

V usage is TRBV6-6 and J usage is TRBJ1-5, with TRBD1 identical over 12 bases. Per germline, CDR1 MNHNY and CDR2 SVGAGI (reference sequence). The CDR3 runs 16 residues. The V and J ends lost 1 base and 7 bases, in that order; junction bases with no gene match: 5. The CDR3 loop is CASSYYGGTGGQPQHF. The CDR3 coding sequence is TGTGCCAGCAGTTACTATGGAGGGACAGGGGGCCAGCCCCAGCATTTT.

Points on this clone: At the DNA level, this CDR3 is encoded by other sequences in the same sample as well. V and J are TRBV4-1 and TRBJ2-1; 8 bases fit TRBD2. Looked up from germline, CDR1 is MGHRA and CDR2 is YSYEKL. J gave up 9 bases and V 1 base, and 5 bases lay outside the gene matches. This CDR3 has 14 amino acids. The CDR3 spells CASSQVGLAGEQFF. The CDR3 coding sequence is TGCGCCAGCAGCCAAGTCGGACTAGCTGGTGAGCAGTTCTTC.

The chain recombines TRBV19 with TRBJ2-7; 8 bases map to TRBD1. The CDR3 consists of 14 residues. The V and J ends lost 4 bases and 4 bases, in that order; junction bases with no gene match: 6. Germline-derived CDR1 and CDR2 are LNHDA and SQIVND (reference sequence). In DNA, the CDR3 is TGTGCCAGTAGTAGGACAGGGATGCCTTACGAGCAGTACTTC. It encodes CASSRTGMPYEQYF.

This clone occurred once. The gene calls are TRBV2 and TRBJ2-1; 8 bases are shared with TRBD2. Germline lookup yields CDR1 SNHLY and CDR2 FYNNEI. V lost 10 bases, J lost 2 bases, and 4 bases stayed unmatched. This CDR3 region has 13 residues. The CDR3 DNA follows: TGTGCCACGGGGGGGGTCGCCTACAATGAGCAGTTCTTC. This encodes CATGGVAYNEQFF.

The chain combines TRBV27 with TRBJ2-7; D remains ambiguous. The CDR3 sequence is 14 residues long. The germline V gene encodes CDR1 MNHEY and CDR2 SMNVEV (reference sequence). V gave up 6 bases and J gave up 9 bases, with 21 bases separating them. The CDR3 region is CASRPGYDKAWQYF. The CDR3 DNA reads as TGTGCCAGCAGGCCCGGATATGACAAGGCATGGCAGTACTTC.

The genes are TRBV5-1 and TRBJ2-1; 7 nucleotides line up with TRBD2. V shed 3 bases and J 4 bases; nucleotides not matched to a gene: 4. This CDR3 contains 14 residues. Germline V gene sequence: CDR1 SGHRS, CDR2 YFSETQ. CDR3 residues: CASSSSGDYNEQFF. The CDR3, as DNA: TGCGCCAGCAGCTCCAGCGGGGATTACAATGAGCAGTTCTTC.

The gene calls are TRBV5-1 and TRBJ2-5, with 11 bases matching TRBD1. The CDR3 has 16 amino acids. Germline-derived CDR1 and CDR2 are SGHRS and YFSETQ. V lost 2 bases, J lost 3 bases, and 6 bases stayed unmatched. The CDR3 loop is CASSLSRTGGKETQYF. The CDR3 DNA reads TGCGCCAGCAGCTTATCAAGGACAGGGGGCAAAGAGACCCAGTACTTC. The full variable domain, completed using reference TRBV5-1 and TRBJ2-5, is KAGVTQTPRYLIKTRGQQVTLSCSPISGHRSVSWYQQTPGQGLQFLFEYFSETQRNKGNFPGRFSGRQFSNSRSEMNVSTLELGDSALYLCASSLSRTGGKETQYFGPGTRLLVL.

The chain carries TRBV28 and TRBJ2-3, with 8 bases identical to TRBD2. The J segment lost 0 bases and the V segment lost 2 bases, leaving 13 bases of the junction unmatched. This CDR3 contains 19 residues. CDR1 is MDHEN and CDR2 is SYDVKM in the germline V gene. CDR3: CASSLKRGWGIISTDTQYF. As DNA, the CDR3 is TGTGCCAGCAGTTTAAAGCGGGGGTGGGGTATTATAAGCACAGATACGCAGTATTTT.

This clone was observed a single time. The V and J genes are TRBV5-5 and TRBJ2-7, with TRBD2 matching 12 bases. The CDR3 is 15 residues long. The germline V gene encodes CDR1 SGHKS and CDR2 YYEKEE (reference sequence). V gave up 4 bases and J gave up 5 bases; unmatched junction bases: 7. The CDR3 region has the DNA TGTGCCAGCAGCCCGCGACTAGCGGGAGAAGACGAGCAGTACTTC. Protein sequence: CASSPRLAGEDEQYF.

CDR3 amino acids: CASSHPTSGNNEQFF. DNA of the CDR3: TGTGCCAGCAGCCACCCCACTAGCGGTAACAATGAGCAGTTCTTC. J is TRBJ2-1 and V is TRBV7-3; 8 positions agree with TRBD2. V was clipped by 5 bases and J by 5 bases; unmatched bases: 8. The CDR3 is 15 amino acids. Germline CDR1 reads SGHTA; CDR2 reads FQGTGA.

The chain employs TRBV2 and TRBJ1-5; a possible D gene is TRBD1 (5 bases). V was clipped by 4 bases and J by 3 bases, with 13 bases between them. Germline lookup yields CDR1 SNHLY and CDR2 FYNNEI. There are 15 residues in the CDR3. The CDR3 protein is CASSAQGGTNQPQHF. CDR3 in DNA: TGTGCCAGCAGTGCCCAGGGAGGGACCAATCAGCCCCAGCATTTT.

The chain recombines TRBV28 with TRBJ2-7; 7 bases are shared with TRBD1. The CDR3 loop spans 13 amino acids. V dropped 5 bases and J dropped 3; count of bases not matched to a gene: 4. Germline CDR1 MDHEN, CDR2 SYDVKM. The DNA of the CDR3 is TGTGCCAGCAGTAACGCAGGGGGCTACGAGCAGTACTTC. Its protein product is CASSNAGGYEQYF.

This chain joins TRBV28 and TRBJ1-2; TRBD1 matches 7 bases. The V gene end was trimmed by 6 bases and the J gene end by 2 bases; junction bases not matched to a gene: 15. CDR1 and CDR2 from the germline V gene are MDHEN and SYDVKM. The CDR3 is 17 residues long. The CDR3, as DNA: TGTGCCAGCAGCTTTATGCATAACAGGGGATTAAACTATGGCTACACCTTC. Translation gives CASSFMHNRGLNYGYTF.

The chain uses TRBV19 and TRBJ2-1; D may be TRBD2 (5 bases). CDR1 and CDR2 (germline): LNHDA, SQIVND (reference sequence). The V and J ends lost 3 bases and 4 bases respectively, with 13 bases between them. There are 15 residues in the CDR3. Here the CDR3 reads CASSIEGYGYNEQFF. DNA of the CDR3: TGTGCCAGTAGTATTGAGGGTTACGGATACAATGAGCAGTTCTTC.

The chain recombines TRBV28 with TRBJ2-1, with 7 bases matching TRBD2. The V gene's germline CDR1 is MDHEN and CDR2 SYDVKM. The CDR3 covers 13 residues. With 5 bases clipped from V and 9 bases from J, the junction kept 7 bases outside the gene matches. CDR3 amino acids: CASSRTSFIEQFF. The CDR3 DNA sequence: TGTGCCAGCAGTCGGACTAGTTTCATTGAGCAGTTCTTC.

This sequence joins TRBV30 and TRBJ2-1; TRBD1 matches at 10 bases. The germline gives CDR1 GTSNPN, CDR2 SVGIG (reference sequence). V was pared by 3 bases and J by 4 bases, with 3 bases of the junction left unmatched. The CDR3 length is 14 residues. In nucleotides, the CDR3 is TGTGCCTGGAGGACAGGGGGCCTTTACAATGAGCAGTTCTTC. This gives the protein CAWRTGGLYNEQFF.

The table lists this clone with a few counts. The chain joins TRBV19 to TRBJ1-1; maybe TRBD1 (5 bases). Trimming pared 3 bases from V and 4 bases from J, leaving 18 bases between. CDR1 and CDR2 (germline): LNHDA, SQIVND (reference sequence). The CDR3 loop spans 16 amino acids. The CDR3 spells CASSIAGRQGSTEAFF. In nucleotides, the CDR3 is TGTGCCAGTAGTATTGCGGGGAGGCAGGGATCCACTGAAGCTTTCTTT.

This chain joins TRBV28 and TRBJ1-1; 7 bases match TRBD1. The length of the CDR3 is 15 residues. V dropped 5 bases and J dropped 0; count of bases not matched to a gene: 6. Germline V gene sequence: CDR1 MDHEN, CDR2 SYDVKM. CDR3 DNA sequence: TGTGCCAGCAGTCCCACCGGGACAGTGAACACTGAAGCTTTCTTT. Its translation is CASSPTGTVNTEAFF.

The rearrangement joins TRBV28 to TRBJ2-7; D is perhaps TRBD1 (6 bases). Germline V gene sequence: CDR1 MDHEN, CDR2 SYDVKM. Trimming removed 9 bases at V and 4 bases at J, with 16 bases between. CDR3 length: 13 amino acids. This CDR3 is CASTGRGPYEQYF. CDR3 nucleotides: TGTGCCAGTACAGGGCGAGGGCCTTACGAGCAGTACTTC.

This clone has just one count. The genes are TRBV30 and TRBJ2-7, with 7 bases that match TRBD2. Germline assignment: CDR1 GTSNPN and CDR2 SVGIG (reference sequence). The J segment lost 3 bases and the V segment lost 4 bases, leaving 3 bases of the junction unmatched. There are 12 residues in the CDR3. This CDR3 reads CAWNTGGYEQYF. In DNA form, the CDR3 reads TGTGCCTGGAACACGGGAGGCTACGAGCAGTACTTC.

The chain combines TRBV4-1 with TRBJ1-2, with D possibly TRBD1 on 6 matching bases. The CDR3 is 15 residues long. Germline CDR1 MGHRA, CDR2 YSYEKL. Trimming shortened V by 4 bases and J by 8 bases, and 20 bases separated the two germline ends. The CDR3 sequence: CASSPSRGSWLGYTF. CDR3 nucleotide sequence: TGCGCCAGCAGCCCAAGTAGGGGGAGTTGGTTGGGCTACACCTTC.

The V gene is TRBV13, the J gene TRBJ2-7; 9 bases fit TRBD1. Germline lookup yields CDR1 PRHDT and CDR2 FYEKMQ (reference sequence). Unmatched junction bases numbered 6, after V lost 5 bases and J lost 1 base. This CDR3 is 15 amino acids long. The CDR3 region has the DNA TGTGCCAGCAGCCGCGGACAGGGGATTTCCTACGAGCAGTACTTC. As protein: CASSRGQGISYEQYF.

The chain employs TRBV5-5 and TRBJ1-3; TRBD1 agrees at 8 bases. CDR1 and CDR2 from the germline V gene are SGHKS and YYEKEE (reference sequence). The CDR3 runs to 15 residues. V lost 4 bases to trimming and J lost 0 bases; unmatched junction nucleotides: 3. CDR3 protein: CASSPGQASGNTIYF. Here the CDR3 DNA reads TGTGCCAGCAGCCCGGGACAGGCCTCTGGAAACACCATATATTTT. Supplemented by reference TRBV5-5 and TRBJ1-3, the full variable domain reads DAGVTQSPTHLIKTRGQQVTLRCSPISGHKSVSWYQQVLGQGPQFIFQYYEKEERGRGNFPDRFSARQFPNYSSELNVNALLLGDSALYLCASSPGQASGNTIYFGEGSWLTVV.

This chain uses TRBV6-8 with TRBJ1-5, with D tentatively TRBD1 (5 bases). Trimming took off 2 bases at V and 6 bases at J, with 8 bases between the two ends. This CDR3 comprises 13 residues. Germline lookup yields CDR1 MNHGY and CDR2 SAAAGT. The CDR3: CASSYRGGQPQHF. The DNA for the CDR3 is TGTGCCAGCAGTTACAGGGGAGGTCAGCCCCAGCATTTT.

The rearrangement links TRBV25-1 to TRBJ2-1; D is perhaps TRBD1 (6 bases). The germline CDR1 and CDR2 sequences are MGHDK and SYGVNS. The CDR3 is 18 amino acids. Trimming pared 0 bases from V and 4 bases from J, leaving 19 bases between. CDR3 protein: CASSEYTQRRTEYNEQFF. CDR3 nucleotides: TGTGCCAGCAGTGAATATACCCAGCGGAGGACAGAGTACAATGAGCAGTTCTTC.

J is TRBJ1-1 and V is TRBV19, with a weak D call TRBD1 (5 bases). V lost 7 bases and J lost 4, with 13 bases in between. The germline gives CDR1 LNHDA, CDR2 SQIVND (reference sequence). This CDR3 is built from 13 residues. This CDR3 is CASINRLATEAFF. The CDR3 coding sequence is TGTGCCAGTATCAACAGGTTGGCCACTGAAGCTTTCTTT.

The chain carries TRBV11-2 and TRBJ2-2; a weak D match, TRBD2 (6 bases). The germline gives CDR1 SGHAT, CDR2 FQNNGV. Trimming cost V 2 bases and J 12 bases, with 19 bases left between them. The CDR3 extends over 15 amino acids. The CDR3 nucleotides read TGTGCCAGCAGCTTAACTATTACGGGCGGGGTGAAGCTGTTTTTT. Protein: CASSLTITGGVKLFF.

The chain carries TRBV5-1 and TRBJ2-3, with no clear D. The V gene lost 4 bases and the J gene lost 1 base, with 13 bases spanning the gap. The germline gives CDR1 SGHRS, CDR2 YFSETQ. The CDR3 extends over 15 amino acids. The CDR3 DNA is TGCGCCAGCAGCCCGGCCGAGGTAGGCACAGATACGCAGTATTTT. This sequence encodes CASSPAEVGTDTQYF. Complete variable domain (other parts from reference TRBV5-1 and TRBJ2-3): KAGVTQTPRYLIKTRGQQVTLSCSPISGHRSVSWYQQTPGQGLQFLFEYFSETQRNKGNFPGRFSGRQFSNSRSEMNVSTLELGDSALYLCASSPAEVGTDTQYFGPGTRLTVL.